The next 24 T cell receptor beta chains were all read from a single sample in a study of memory B cells and T cells in multiple sclerosis. CFSE-dim autoproliferating and CFSE-high non-proliferating T cells from unstimulated culture were sequenced separately. Cultures began with roughly 49 million CFSE-labeled PBMCs, unstimulated for 7 days, with replicate wells pooled. Method: immunoSEQ multiplex PCR; TCRdb's copy keeps in-frame clones and lacks some. Of under 50,000 clones in the sample, over 70% are singletons; the top ten hold about 1.1%. Antigens of these TCRs are unknown. Sequencing was performed on PBMCs from blood kept in culture. The receptor source for this set is a human donor with multiple sclerosis.

The genes are TRBV18 and TRBJ1-2; perhaps TRBD1 as D (6 bases). Trimming left V 6 bases short and J 0 bases short, with 11 bases between. The CDR3 sequence is 14 residues long. Germline loops: CDR1 KGHSH, CDR2 LQKENI. The CDR3: CASSHGQSNYGYTF. In DNA form, the CDR3 reads TGTGCCAGCTCCCACGGACAGTCTAACTATGGCTACACCTTC.

The chain uses TRBV15 and TRBJ2-1; the match to TRBD2 covers 11 bases. CDR1 LNHNV and CDR2 YYDKDF come from the germline V gene (reference sequence). The trim removed 1 base at V and 6 bases at J, leaving 8 bases unmatched. This CDR3 is built from 17 residues. The CDR3 bases are TGTGCCACCAGCAGAGGCCGCTCTAGCGGGGGGTCCAATGAGCAGTTCTTC. Its protein is CATSRGRSSGGSNEQFF.

V and J are TRBV30 and TRBJ1-6; D unclear. Germline V gives CDR1 GTSNPN, CDR2 SVGIG (reference sequence). V was clipped by 0 bases and J by 9 bases, with 9 bases between them. The CDR3 is 13 residues long. This CDR3 reads CAWSVTYGSPLHF. DNA of the CDR3: TGTGCCTGGAGTGTCACATACGGTTCACCCCTCCACTTT.

The genes are TRBV13 and TRBJ1-3, with D perhaps matching TRBD1 (6 bases). This CDR3 has 15 residues. CDR1 and CDR2 (germline): PRHDT, FYEKMQ (reference sequence). The ends were cut back, 5 bases at V and 0 bases at J, with 11 bases in the middle. The CDR3 sequence: CASSPDRSSGNTIYF. CDR3 coding DNA: TGTGCCAGCAGCCCTGACAGGAGCTCTGGAAACACCATATATTTT.

This clone was seen once. The rearrangement links TRBV2 to TRBJ2-1; D is ambiguous. Germline loops: CDR1 SNHLY, CDR2 FYNNEI. The CDR3 loop spans 16 amino acids. CDR3 sequence (DNA): TGTGCTGACGCGTTTACGGAGCGACCCTACTACAATGAGCAGTTCTTC. It codes for CADAFTERPYYNEQFF.

The chain uses TRBV27 and TRBJ1-6, with D possibly matching TRBD1 (5 bases). CDR3 length: 15 amino acids. Trimming took off 3 bases at V and 5 bases at J, with 11 bases between the two ends. Per germline, CDR1 MNHEY and CDR2 SMNVEV (reference sequence). The CDR3 DNA sequence: TGTGCCAGCAGTTTGGATAGGGGCCATAATTCACCCCTCCACTTT. As protein: CASSLDRGHNSPLHF.

The chain has TRBV6-4 and TRBJ2-3, with 9 nucleotides matching TRBD2. Per the germline V gene, CDR1 is MRHNA and CDR2 is SNTAGT. This CDR3 comprises 15 residues. The V segment lost 3 bases and the J segment 9 bases; nucleotides outside the gene matches: 10. CDR3 region: CASSEGRGGSITQYF. CDR3 bases: TGTGCCAGCAGTGAGGGGCGGGGGGGCTCCATCACGCAGTATTTT.

J is TRBJ1-2 and V is TRBV5-4; D unresolved. Germline values: CDR1 SGHNT, CDR2 YYREEE (reference sequence). This CDR3 is built from 13 residues. V gave up 0 bases and J gave up 6 bases, with 9 bases separating them. The CDR3 DNA follows: TGTGCCAGCAGCTTGGCCGGTCGGGATGGCTACACCTTC. Translated, it gives CASSLAGRDGYTF.

With regard to this clone: The sample has other DNA sequences that encode this CDR3 too. The rearrangement joins TRBV19 to TRBJ1-1; TRBD1 might be the D (5 bases). V was clipped by 2 bases and J by 5 bases, with 9 bases between them. The CDR3 loop spans 13 amino acids. Looked up from germline, CDR1 is LNHDA and CDR2 is SQIVND (reference sequence). CDR3 coding DNA: TGTGCCAGTAGTATACGCGGGGGGACTGAAGCTTTCTTT. It is translated as CASSIRGGTEAFF.

The chain carries TRBV13 and TRBJ2-1; 12 positions agree with TRBD1. V dropped 5 bases and J dropped 9; count of bases not matched to a gene: 11. Germline-derived CDR1 and CDR2 are PRHDT and FYEKMQ (reference sequence). The length of the CDR3 is 16 residues. CDR3 loop: CASSLNPGQGATEQFF. The CDR3, as DNA: TGTGCCAGCAGCCTTAACCCGGGACAGGGGGCGACTGAGCAGTTCTTC.

The V gene is TRBV5-4, the J gene TRBJ2-5, with TRBD2 as a possible D gene (5 bases). The germline CDR1 and CDR2 sequences are SGHNT and YYREEE (reference sequence). The CDR3 sequence is 13 residues long. Deletions cut 3 bases from V and 1 base from J, with 7 bases between. As DNA, the CDR3 is TGTGCCAGCAGCTCTGGACTCCAAGAGACCCAGTACTTC. Residues: CASSSGLQETQYF.

This clone was detected only a few times. This chain connects TRBV21-1 to TRBJ1-5. TRBV21-1 has pseudogene status. This CDR3 is built from 16 residues. The CDR3 nucleotides are TGTGCCAGCAGCCCCCCCGACCAGAATAGCAATCAGCCCCAGCATTTT. Protein: CASSPPDQNSNQPQHF.

The rearrangement joins TRBV7-9 to TRBJ2-1, with D unclear. The CDR3 covers 8 residues. Germline values: CDR1 SEHNR, CDR2 FQNEAQ (reference sequence). Trimming shortened V by 7 bases and J by 8 bases, and 0 bases separated the two germline ends. The DNA for the CDR3 is TGTGCCAGCAATGAGCAGTTCTTC. This encodes CASNEQFF.

V gene TRBV11-2 combines with J gene TRBJ2-7; 8 positions agree with TRBD2. This CDR3 comprises 15 residues. The germline V gene has CDR1 SGHAT and CDR2 FQNNGV. V gave up 5 bases and J gave up 6 bases; unmatched junction bases: 12. The CDR3, as DNA: TGTGCCAGCAGCGGTAGCGGGGCGTCCTTCACCGAGCAGTACTTC. Amino acid sequence: CASSGSGASFTEQYF.

The chain is built from TRBV7-9 and TRBJ1-1; D not certain. Germline assignment: CDR1 SEHNR and CDR2 FQNEAQ (reference sequence). Between the trimmed V and J ends, which lost 4 bases and 5 bases, there was a span of 8 bases. This CDR3 is 12 amino acids long. Here the CDR3 DNA reads TGTGCCAGCAGCTCTGATTCTACTGAAGCTTTCTTT. This sequence encodes CASSSDSTEAFF.

The gene calls are TRBV10-3 and TRBJ2-7, with 15 positions matching TRBD2. Germline V gene sequence: CDR1 ENHRY, CDR2 SYGVKD. This CDR3 has 13 residues. V shed 10 bases, J shed 5 bases, and the junction held 3 bases outside the gene matches. As DNA, the CDR3 is TGTGCCACCGGACTAGCGGGGGGGAACGAGCAGTACTTC. Amino acids: CATGLAGGNEQYF.

The chain recombines TRBV30 with TRBJ1-2; TRBD1 matches 7 bases. The V segment lost 3 bases and the J segment 7 bases; nucleotides outside the gene matches: 8. The CDR3 has 13 residues. The germline V gene has CDR1 GTSNPN and CDR2 SVGIG (reference sequence). The CDR3 DNA reads TGTGCCTGGAGCGAGGAGGGGGCGAGTGGCTACACCTTC. This encodes CAWSEEGASGYTF.

The table lists this clone with a few counts. The rearrangement joins TRBV9 to TRBJ2-3; D ambiguous. Trimming pared 3 bases from V and 10 bases from J, leaving 9 bases between. Germline CDR1 and CDR2: SGDLS and YYNGEE. This CDR3 is built from 11 residues. This CDR3 reads CASSAESAQYF. For the CDR3, the DNA is TGTGCCAGCAGCGCTGAAAGTGCGCAGTATTTT.

The chain combines TRBV7-9 with TRBJ2-3, with a weak D call TRBD1 (5 bases). Trimming took off 3 bases at V and 6 bases at J, with 10 bases between the two ends. CDR1 is SEHNR, CDR2 FQNEAQ, per germline (reference sequence). This CDR3 comprises 13 residues. CDR3 amino acids: CASSFRASDTQYF. CDR3 coding DNA: TGTGCCAGCAGCTTCAGGGCTTCCGATACGCAGTATTTT.

The V gene is TRBV29-1, the J gene TRBJ2-7; D gene ambiguous. CDR3 length equals 12 residues. V was cut by 7 bases and J by 2 bases, with 12 bases left in between. CDR1 is SQVTM and CDR2 is ANQGSEA in the germline V gene. CDR3 loop: CSAVMGTYEQYF. DNA of the CDR3: TGCAGCGCCGTGATGGGAACCTACGAGCAGTACTTC.

V usage is TRBV15 and J usage is TRBJ2-7; 9 bases agree with TRBD1. CDR3 size: 15 residues. Trimming removed 1 base from V and 3 bases from J; junction bases left unmatched: 4. Germline values: CDR1 LNHNV, CDR2 YYDKDF (reference sequence). For the CDR3, the DNA is TGTGCCACCAGCAGAGGACCGGGACAGGGCTACGAGCAGTACTTC. This codes for CATSRGPGQGYEQYF.

In DNA, the CDR3 is TGTGCCAGCAGAGGAGGACTAGCGGGGGGCTACACTAGCACAGATACGCAGTATTTT. It is translated as CASRGGLAGGYTSTDTQYF. This sequence joins TRBV2 and TRBJ2-3, with 14 bases lining up with TRBD2. CDR3 length: 19 amino acids. After removal of 6 bases from V and 0 bases from J, the junction contained 11 bases not matched to a gene. In germline, CDR1 is SNHLY, CDR2 FYNNEI.

The J gene is TRBJ1-2, the V gene TRBV2; tentatively, D is TRBD1 (6 bases). V lost 6 bases to trimming and J lost 2 bases, with 10 bases between them. Germline V gene sequence: CDR1 SNHLY, CDR2 FYNNEI. The CDR3 consists of 13 residues. The chain's CDR3 is CASSQQGNYGYTF. The DNA for the CDR3 is TGTGCCAGCAGCCAACAGGGAAACTATGGCTACACCTTC.

The chain is built from TRBV29-1 and TRBJ1-1; the match to TRBD1 covers 9 bases. Germline CDR1 is SQVTM and CDR2 is ANQGSEA. Trimming took 7 bases from V and 4 from J; bases not matched to a gene: 7. The CDR3 consists of 13 residues. CDR3 loop: CSDRTGAATEAFF. Written as DNA, the CDR3 is TGCAGCGATCGGACAGGGGCGGCCACTGAAGCTTTCTTT.